Reported below is one T cell receptor (beta chain). Other DNA variants within this sample encode the same CDR3. Deletions cut 2 bases from V and 0 bases from J, with 8 bases between. CDR3 length: 15 residues. Germline-derived CDR1 and CDR2 are SGHVS and FNYEAQ. Assay used: immunoSEQ multiplex PCR; TCRdb lists only in-frame clones, some missing. The profile covers 200,000 to 300,000 clones, with around 90% appearing a single time and 6% to 9% taken by the ten largest. The data belong to a study of blood T cell repertoires in COVID-19. The sequence came from a man aged 60-69 years who had recovered from COVID-19. This chain links TRBV7-6 with TRBJ1-3; D uncertain. Material: peripheral blood. For the CDR3, the DNA is TGTGCCAGCAGCTTACGGAGTGGCTCTGGAAACACCATATATTTT. Translated, it gives CASSLRSGSGNTIYF.